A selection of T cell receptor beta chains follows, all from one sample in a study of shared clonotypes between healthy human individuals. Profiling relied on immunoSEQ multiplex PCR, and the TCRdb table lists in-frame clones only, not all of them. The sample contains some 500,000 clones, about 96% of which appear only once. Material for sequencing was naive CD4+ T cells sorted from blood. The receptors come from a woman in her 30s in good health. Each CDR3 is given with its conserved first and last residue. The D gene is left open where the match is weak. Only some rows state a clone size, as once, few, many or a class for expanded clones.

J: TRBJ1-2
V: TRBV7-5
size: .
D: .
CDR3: CVRSFGTANYGYTF
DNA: TGTGTCAGAAGCTTCGGGACGGCGAACTATGGCTACACCTTC

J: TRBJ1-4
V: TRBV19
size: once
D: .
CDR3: CASSSGIRATNEKLFF
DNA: TGTGCCAGTAGTTCCGGGATAAGAGCAACTAATGAAAAACTGTTTTTT

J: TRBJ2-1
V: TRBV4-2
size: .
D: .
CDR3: CASSQATTSSGFNEQFF
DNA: TGTGCCAGCAGCCAGGCTACCACTAGTAGTGGGTTCAATGAGCAGTTCTTC

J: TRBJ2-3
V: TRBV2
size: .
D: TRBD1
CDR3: CASRGTGSNTQYF
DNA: TGTGCCAGCAGGGGGACAGGGAGCAATACGCAGTATTTT

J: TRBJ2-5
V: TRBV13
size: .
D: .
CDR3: CASSLGPGMKTQYF
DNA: TGTGCCAGCAGCCTCGGGCCGGGAATGAAGACCCAGTACTTC

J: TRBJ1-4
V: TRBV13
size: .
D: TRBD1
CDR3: CASSLGRFGQAHEKLFF
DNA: TGTGCCAGCAGCTTAGGTCGTTTCGGACAGGCCCATGAAAAACTGTTTTTT

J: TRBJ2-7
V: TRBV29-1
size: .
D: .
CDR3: CSVGGLTYEQYF
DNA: TGCAGCGTTGGGGGTTTGACCTACGAGCAGTACTTC

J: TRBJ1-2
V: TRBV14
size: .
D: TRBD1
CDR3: CASSPLSRGDYGYTF
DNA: TGTGCCAGCAGCCCACTCAGCAGGGGGGACTATGGCTACACCTTC

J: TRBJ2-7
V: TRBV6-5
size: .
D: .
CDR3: CASSYSAVGLSHEQYF
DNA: TGTGCCAGCAGTTACTCGGCGGTTGGGCTAAGCCACGAGCAGTACTTC

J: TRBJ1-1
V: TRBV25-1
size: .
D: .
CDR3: CASSESAGRGGTEAFF
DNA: TGTGCCAGCAGTGAATCTGCAGGGAGGGGAGGCACTGAAGCTTTCTTT

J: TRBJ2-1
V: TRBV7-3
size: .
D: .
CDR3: CASSLVNNEQFF
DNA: TGTGCCAGCAGCTTAGTCAACAATGAGCAGTTCTTC

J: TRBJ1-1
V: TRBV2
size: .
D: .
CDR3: CASSRGSRRELFF
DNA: TGTGCCAGCAGCAGGGGCTCGCGGAGGGAGCTTTTCTTT

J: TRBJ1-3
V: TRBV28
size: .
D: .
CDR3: CASTARKADSGNTIYF
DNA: TGTGCCAGCACCGCGCGAAAGGCCGACTCTGGAAACACCATATATTTT

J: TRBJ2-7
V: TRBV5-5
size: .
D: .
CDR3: CASSPLGWGSGIVYEQYF
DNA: TGTGCCAGCAGCCCGCTAGGTTGGGGGAGCGGTATTGTGTACGAGCAGTACTTC

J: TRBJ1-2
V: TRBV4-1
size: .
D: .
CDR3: CASSQPPTELEYGYTF
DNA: TGCGCCAGCAGCCAACCCCCAACAGAGTTGGAGTATGGCTACACCTTC

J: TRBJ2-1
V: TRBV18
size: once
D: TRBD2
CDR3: CASSQRALGRGTSGPSYNEQFF
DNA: TGTGCCAGCTCGCAACGGGCTCTGGGACGAGGGACTAGCGGTCCTTCCTACAATGAGCAGTTCTTC

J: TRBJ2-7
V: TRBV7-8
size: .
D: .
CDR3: CASSPGTGSYEQYF
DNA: TGTGCCAGCAGCCCTGGAACAGGAAGCTACGAGCAGTACTTC

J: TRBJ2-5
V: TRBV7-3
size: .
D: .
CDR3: CASSPGRGETQYF
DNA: TGTGCCAGCAGCCCGGGGAGAGGAGAGACCCAGTACTTC

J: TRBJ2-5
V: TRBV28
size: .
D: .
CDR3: CASSFYETQYF
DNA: TGTGCCAGCAGTTTCTATGAGACCCAGTACTTC

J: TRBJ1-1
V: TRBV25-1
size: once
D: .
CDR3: CASGGHQSVKNTEAFF
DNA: TGTGCCAGCGGAGGGCATCAAAGCGTTAAGAACACTGAAGCTTTCTTT

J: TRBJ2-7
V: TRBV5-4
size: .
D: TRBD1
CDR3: CASSYPGQGYEQYF
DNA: TGTGCCAGCAGTTATCCGGGACAGGGTTACGAGCAGTACTTC

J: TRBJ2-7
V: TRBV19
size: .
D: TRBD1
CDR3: CASSSPGQGYEQYF
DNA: TGTGCCAGTAGTTCTCCGGGACAGGGATACGAGCAGTACTTC

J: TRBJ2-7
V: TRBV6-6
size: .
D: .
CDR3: CASSYRAGGITYEQYF
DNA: TGTGCCAGCAGTTATCGGGCCGGGGGTATTACCTACGAGCAGTACTTC

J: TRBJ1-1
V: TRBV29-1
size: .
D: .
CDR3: CSVEGQGTSVEAFF
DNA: TGCAGCGTTGAAGGTCAAGGGACCTCCGTCGAAGCTTTCTTT

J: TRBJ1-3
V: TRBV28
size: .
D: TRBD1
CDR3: CASSTGTGVTSGNTIYF
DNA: TGTGCCAGCAGTACCGGGACAGGGGTCACCTCTGGAAACACCATATATTTT

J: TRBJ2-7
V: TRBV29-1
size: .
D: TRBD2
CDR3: CSVVAGVRYEQYF
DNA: TGCAGCGTAGTAGCGGGGGTCCGCTACGAGCAGTACTTC

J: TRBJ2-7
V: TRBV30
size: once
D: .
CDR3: CAWSVGEVEQYF
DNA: TGTGCCTGGAGTGTTGGGGAGGTCGAGCAGTACTTC

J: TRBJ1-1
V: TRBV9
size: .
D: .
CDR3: CASSVVPSARGNTEAFF
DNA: TGTGCCAGCAGCGTAGTTCCTAGCGCCAGAGGGAACACTGAAGCTTTCTTT

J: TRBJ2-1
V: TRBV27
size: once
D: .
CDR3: CASSLAGTHYNEQFF
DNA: TGTGCCAGCAGTTTGGCCGGGACGCACTACAATGAGCAGTTCTTC

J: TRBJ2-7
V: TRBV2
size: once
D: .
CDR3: CASSPSDRYEQYF
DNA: TGTGCCAGCAGCCCCAGCGACAGATACGAGCAGTACTTC

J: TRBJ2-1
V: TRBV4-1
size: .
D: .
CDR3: CASSLSLLLPYNEQFF
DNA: TGCGCCAGCAGCCTATCCTTACTTCTCCCCTACAATGAGCAGTTCTTC

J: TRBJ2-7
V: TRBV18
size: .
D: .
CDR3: CASSPKGAGASYEQYF
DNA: TGTGCCAGCTCACCAAAGGGGGCGGGAGCATCCTACGAGCAGTACTTC

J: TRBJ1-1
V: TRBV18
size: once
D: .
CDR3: CASSPENTEAFF
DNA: TGTGCCAGCTCACCAGAAAACACTGAAGCTTTCTTT

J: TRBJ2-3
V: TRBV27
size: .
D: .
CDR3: CASNNRAGPTDTQYF
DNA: TGTGCCAGCAACAATCGAGCGGGCCCCACAGATACGCAGTATTTT

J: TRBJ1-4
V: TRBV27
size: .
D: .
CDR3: CASSLDRGGDGEKLFF
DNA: TGTGCCAGCAGTCTCGACCGAGGGGGGGATGGCGAAAAACTGTTTTTT

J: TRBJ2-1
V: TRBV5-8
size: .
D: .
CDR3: CASSLGSWDEQFF
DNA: TGTGCCAGCAGCTTGGGTTCCTGGGACGAGCAGTTCTTC

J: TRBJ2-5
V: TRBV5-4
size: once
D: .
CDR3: CASSLGVEETQYF
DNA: TGTGCCAGCAGCTTGGGGGTGGAAGAGACCCAGTACTTC

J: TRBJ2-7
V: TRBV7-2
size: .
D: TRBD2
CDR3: CASSLRSGRAHEQYF
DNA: TGTGCCAGCAGCTTACGTAGCGGGAGGGCCCACGAGCAGTACTTC

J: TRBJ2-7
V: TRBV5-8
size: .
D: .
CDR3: CASSTLKRYEQYF
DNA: TGTGCCAGCAGCACCCTAAAGAGGTACGAGCAGTACTTC

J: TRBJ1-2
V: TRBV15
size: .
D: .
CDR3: CATSRDTGARGYTF
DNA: TGTGCCACCAGCAGAGATACCGGGGCGCGCGGCTACACCTTC

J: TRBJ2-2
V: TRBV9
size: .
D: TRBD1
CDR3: CASSVRQGPGELFF
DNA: TGTGCCAGCAGCGTCAGACAGGGGCCCGGGGAGCTGTTTTTT

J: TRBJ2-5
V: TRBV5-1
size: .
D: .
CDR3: CASSKQAGQETQYF
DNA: TGCGCCAGCAGCAAGCAGGCTGGACAAGAGACCCAGTACTTC

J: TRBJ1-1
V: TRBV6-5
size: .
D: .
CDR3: CASSYSMKDTEAFF
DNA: TGTGCCAGCAGTTACTCTATGAAGGACACTGAAGCTTTCTTT

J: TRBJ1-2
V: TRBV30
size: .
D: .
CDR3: CAWSLRDNYGYTF
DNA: TGTGCCTGGAGTCTCCGGGACAACTATGGCTACACCTTC

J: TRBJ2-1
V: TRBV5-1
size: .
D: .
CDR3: CASSWAGPHHNEQFF
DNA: TGCGCCAGCAGCTGGGCGGGTCCCCACCACAATGAGCAGTTCTTC